Following are 25 T cell receptor beta chains from one sample sequenced in a study of T cell changes during pregnancy in multiple sclerosis (dated by TCRdb to between 2017 and 2020). Library construction relied on the immunoSEQ multiplex PCR assay. TCRdb retrieved this table from immuneACCESS and kept in-frame rearrangements only. Not all clones are present; in checked studies, unresolved V genes account for under half, and no reason is known for the remainder. The sample profile shows roughly 75,000 clones; roughly 92% of them were found once. Clones ranked in the top ten supply roughly 1.9% of the sample. The input for sequencing was peripheral blood, taken in the third trimester of pregnancy. All receptors come from a female donor in good health, enrolled as a control in a pregnancy study.

The rearrangement uses TRBV5-6 and TRBJ2-3, with TRBD2 as a possible D gene (5 bases). From germline, CDR1 is SGHDT and CDR2 YYEEEE. CDR3 size: 17 residues. Deletions cut 4 bases from V and 1 base from J, with 19 bases between. The CDR3 DNA sequence: TGTGCCAGCAGCCCCGGGTCCGACTATTATCGCACAGATACGCAGTATTTT. As protein: CASSPGSDYYRTDTQYF.

Here the CDR3 reads CACHRVAETQYF. The CDR3 coding sequence is TGTGCCTGCCACAGGGTTGCGGAGACCCAGTACTTC. The rearrangement uses TRBV30 and TRBJ2-5, with a tentative D call TRBD1 (6 bases). Looked up from germline, CDR1 is GTSNPN and CDR2 is SVGIG (reference sequence). V was clipped by 6 bases and J by 5 bases, with 13 bases between them. There are 12 residues in the CDR3.

This clone came up once. The chain employs TRBV10-3 and TRBJ1-5, with D possibly matching TRBD1 (6 bases). The V end was cut by 10 bases, the J end by 4 bases, with 14 bases between. CDR3 size: 13 residues. Looked up from germline, CDR1 is ENHRY and CDR2 is SYGVKD. CDR3 loop: CASAGQSNQPQHF. The DNA of the CDR3 is TGTGCCAGCGCAGGACAGTCTAATCAGCCCCAGCATTTT.

The rearrangement uses TRBV6-6 and TRBJ1-1; D is unclear. This CDR3 has 11 amino acids. Germline V gene sequence: CDR1 MNHNY, CDR2 SVGAGI (reference sequence). V lost 7 bases and J 10 bases, leaving 13 bases between the germline ends. Here the CDR3 reads CASTEDNVAFF. In DNA, the CDR3 is TGTGCCAGCACCGAGGATAACGTAGCTTTCTTT.

This clone occurred once. The V gene is TRBV7-2, the J gene TRBJ2-3; D not resolved. Germline values: CDR1 SGHTA, CDR2 FQGNSA. The CDR3 is made up of 14 amino acids. The V end was cut by 0 bases, the J end by 0 bases, with 4 bases between. The chain's CDR3 is CASSLARSTDTQYF. For the CDR3, the DNA is TGTGCCAGCAGCTTAGCCAGGAGCACAGATACGCAGTATTTT.

This clone was observed a few times. The gene calls are TRBV7-2 and TRBJ2-7, with D possibly TRBD2 on 5 matching bases. Between the trimmed V and J ends, which lost 0 bases and 2 bases, there was a span of 11 bases. The V gene's germline CDR1 is SGHTA and CDR2 FQGNSA. CDR3 length equals 15 residues. The CDR3: CASSLAPGNAYEQYF. The CDR3 DNA reads TGTGCCAGCAGCTTAGCCCCGGGGAACGCCTACGAGCAGTACTTC. The variable domain in full, with the rest retrieved from reference TRBV7-2 and TRBJ2-7, is GAGVSQSPSNKVTEKGKDVELRCDPISGHTALYWYRQSLGQGLEFLIYFQGNSAPDKSGLPSDRFSAERTGGSVSTLTIQRTQQEDSAVYLCASSLAPGNAYEQYFGPGTRLTVT.

The chain carries TRBV7-3 and TRBJ2-1; 10 nucleotides agree with TRBD2. Unmatched junction bases numbered 6, after V lost 10 bases and J lost 6 bases. The CDR3 spans 13 residues. Per germline, CDR1 SGHTA and CDR2 FQGTGA. The CDR3 bases are TGTGCCACCGCAGCGGGAGGGGGCAATGAGCAGTTCTTC. Translating it yields CATAAGGGNEQFF.

V is TRBV4-3 and J is TRBJ2-3; D unresolved. The CDR3 runs 13 residues. Trimming shortened V by 2 bases and J by 3 bases, and 6 bases separated the two germline ends. The V gene's germline CDR1 is LGHNA and CDR2 YSLEER. The CDR3, as DNA: TGCGCCAGCAGCCAACCCGGGACAGATACGCAGTATTTT. Protein product: CASSQPGTDTQYF.

V is TRBV5-1 and J is TRBJ2-2; 9 nucleotides line up with TRBD1. V trimming: 5 bases; J trimming: 1 base; junction bases outside the gene matches: 3. CDR3 length equals 15 residues. The germline V gene encodes CDR1 SGHRS and CDR2 YFSETQ. As DNA, the CDR3 is TGCGCCAGCAGAAGGGACAGGGAGAACACCGGGGAGCTGTTTTTT. This codes for CASRRDRENTGELFF.

V usage is TRBV5-5 and J usage is TRBJ2-1; 10 bases match TRBD1. Germline CDR1 and CDR2: SGHKS and YYEKEE (reference sequence). V was pared by 0 bases and J by 6 bases, with 3 bases of the junction left unmatched. This CDR3 has 15 amino acids. The CDR3, as DNA: TGTGCCAGCAGCTTGGGGACAGGGGGGGGCAATGAGCAGTTCTTC. The encoded protein is CASSLGTGGGNEQFF.

V gene TRBV30 combines with J gene TRBJ2-7; weak D call: TRBD1 (6 bases). CDR1 GTSNPN and CDR2 SVGIG come from the germline V gene (reference sequence). Trimming stripped 0 bases from V and 5 bases from J, with 11 bases between. CDR3 size: 13 residues. CDR3: CAWSVQGLNEQYF. The CDR3 DNA is TGTGCCTGGAGTGTCCAGGGGCTAAACGAGCAGTACTTC.

The chain carries TRBV27 and TRBJ1-1; 8 bases fit TRBD1. The J segment lost 1 base and the V segment lost 5 bases, leaving 6 bases of the junction unmatched. The CDR3 extends over 15 amino acids. CDR1 is MNHEY and CDR2 is SMNVEV in the germline V gene (reference sequence). CDR3 in amino acids: CASSADRAGNTEAFF. CDR3 DNA sequence: TGTGCCAGCAGTGCGGACAGGGCAGGGAACACTGAAGCTTTCTTT.

The chain is built from TRBV19 and TRBJ2-7, with TRBD1 identical over 8 bases. Losses at the gene ends were 6 bases for V and 1 base for J; bases not matched to a gene: 11. Looked up from germline, CDR1 is LNHDA and CDR2 is SQIVND (reference sequence). The CDR3 is 16 amino acids. CDR3 protein: CASRPHEGQGSYEQYF. CDR3 coding DNA: TGTGCCAGTAGACCTCACGAAGGACAGGGATCCTACGAGCAGTACTTC.

J is TRBJ2-7 and V is TRBV7-9; D is uncertain. The CDR3 totals 15 residues. Trimming took off 4 bases at V and 0 bases at J, with 13 bases between the two ends. Germline CDR1 and CDR2: SEHNR and FQNEAQ (reference sequence). This CDR3 is CASSSGVGRSYEQYF. As DNA, the CDR3 is TGTGCCAGCAGCTCTGGTGTTGGCCGCTCCTACGAGCAGTACTTC.

This chain joins TRBV7-2 and TRBJ2-7, with 8 bases aligning to TRBD1. This CDR3 comprises 13 residues. Germline V gene sequence: CDR1 SGHTA, CDR2 FQGNSA. Trimming cost V 4 bases and J 6 bases; bases outside gene matches: 5. In DNA, the CDR3 is TGTGCCAGCAGCTCGCCAGACAGGGGCGAGCAGTACTTC. This codes for CASSSPDRGEQYF.

V gene TRBV9 combines with J gene TRBJ2-3, with 11 bases lining up with TRBD2. Germline lookup yields CDR1 SGDLS and CDR2 YYNGEE. V lost 1 base, J lost 1 base, and 8 bases stayed unmatched. The CDR3 covers 18 residues. CDR3 sequence reads: CASSVKRVAGGGTDTQYF. The CDR3 DNA follows: TGTGCCAGCAGCGTAAAACGGGTAGCGGGGGGGGGCACAGATACGCAGTATTTT.

Here the CDR3 reads CASSPRQGGYTDTQYF. The CDR3 nucleotides are TGCGCCAGCAGCCCGCGACAGGGGGGATACACAGATACGCAGTATTTT. The chain carries TRBV5-1 and TRBJ2-3; 9 nucleotides line up with TRBD1. The J segment lost 2 bases and the V segment lost 4 bases, leaving 8 bases of the junction unmatched. CDR3 length: 16 residues. Looked up from germline, CDR1 is SGHRS and CDR2 is YFSETQ.

This clone appeared once. The DNA for the CDR3 is TGTGCCAGCAGTCCACGAGGGACAGGGGGTTATGGGAGCAATCAGCCCCAGCATTTT. Encoded protein: CASSPRGTGGYGSNQPQHF. This chain joins TRBV27 and TRBJ1-5; TRBD1 matches at 11 bases. CDR1 and CDR2 from the germline V gene are MNHEY and SMNVEV (reference sequence). The ends lost 5 bases at V and 1 base at J; junction bases unmatched: 13. CDR3 size: 19 residues.

This chain uses TRBV19 with TRBJ2-7; the match to TRBD1 covers 11 bases. CDR1 LNHDA and CDR2 SQIVND come from the germline V gene (reference sequence). J lost 3 bases, V lost 2 bases, and 9 bases had no gene match. The CDR3 loop spans 17 amino acids. CDR3 amino acids: CASSIRTGGSYHYEQYF. In DNA, the CDR3 is TGTGCCAGTAGTATAAGGACAGGGGGCTCCTACCACTACGAGCAGTACTTC.

This sequence joins TRBV27 and TRBJ1-5; 7 bases are shared with TRBD1. The trim removed 5 bases at V and 2 bases at J, leaving 0 bases unmatched. Germline assignment: CDR1 MNHEY and CDR2 SMNVEV (reference sequence). The CDR3 runs 13 residues. The CDR3 coding sequence is TGTGCCAGCAGTGGACAGGGCAATCAGCCCCAGCATTTT. It translates to CASSGQGNQPQHF.

The gene calls are TRBV1 and TRBJ1-5. TRBV1 constitutes a pseudogene. CDR3 length equals 17 residues. The CDR3 region has the DNA TGCACCAGCAGCCAGACTCCCACGGGATCTGAGAATCAGCCCCAGCATTTT. As protein: CTSSQTPTGSENQPQHF.

This clone showed up just once. This chain uses TRBV7-8 with TRBJ1-2; 11 positions agree with TRBD1. The CDR3 loop spans 14 amino acids. V was clipped by 4 bases and J by 7 bases; unmatched bases: 5. Germline V gene sequence: CDR1 SGHVS, CDR2 FQNEAQ. CDR3 protein: CASSWGTGGTGYTF. The CDR3 bases are TGTGCCAGCAGCTGGGGGACAGGGGGGACTGGCTACACCTTC. Full variable domain (rest looked up from reference TRBV7-8 and TRBJ1-2): GAGVSQSPRYKVAKRGQDVALRCDPISGHVSLFWYQQALGQGPEFLTYFQNEAQLDKSGLPSDRFFAERPEGSVSTLKIQRTQQEDSAVYLCASSWGTGGTGYTFGSGTRLTVV.

CDR3 DNA: TGCGCCAGCAGCCTACGGACAGGGGGTGACGACGAGCAGTACTTC. It translates to CASSLRTGGDDEQYF. V is TRBV5-1 and J is TRBJ2-7; 10 bases are shared with TRBD1. CDR3 length: 15 amino acids. From germline, CDR1 is SGHRS and CDR2 YFSETQ. The junction had 9 bases not matched to a gene; V was cut back by 4 bases and J by 5 bases.

The table lists this clone with a few counts. The V call is TRBV6-5, the J call TRBJ1-1; a possible D gene is TRBD1 (6 bases). The CDR3 is 13 residues long. Trimming stripped 6 bases from V and 3 bases from J, with 11 bases between. Germline V gene sequence: CDR1 MNHEY, CDR2 SVGAGI. The CDR3 bases are TGTGCCAGCAGCAAGGACAGACACACTGAAGCTTTCTTT. Protein sequence: CASSKDRHTEAFF.

The V gene is TRBV30, the J gene TRBJ2-7, with 7 positions matching TRBD1. J was trimmed by 3 bases and V by 2 bases; bases with no gene match: 1. From germline, CDR1 is GTSNPN and CDR2 SVGIG (reference sequence). The CDR3 loop spans 12 amino acids. The CDR3 region is CAWSRDSYEQYF. In DNA form, the CDR3 reads TGTGCCTGGAGTAGGGACAGCTACGAGCAGTACTTC.